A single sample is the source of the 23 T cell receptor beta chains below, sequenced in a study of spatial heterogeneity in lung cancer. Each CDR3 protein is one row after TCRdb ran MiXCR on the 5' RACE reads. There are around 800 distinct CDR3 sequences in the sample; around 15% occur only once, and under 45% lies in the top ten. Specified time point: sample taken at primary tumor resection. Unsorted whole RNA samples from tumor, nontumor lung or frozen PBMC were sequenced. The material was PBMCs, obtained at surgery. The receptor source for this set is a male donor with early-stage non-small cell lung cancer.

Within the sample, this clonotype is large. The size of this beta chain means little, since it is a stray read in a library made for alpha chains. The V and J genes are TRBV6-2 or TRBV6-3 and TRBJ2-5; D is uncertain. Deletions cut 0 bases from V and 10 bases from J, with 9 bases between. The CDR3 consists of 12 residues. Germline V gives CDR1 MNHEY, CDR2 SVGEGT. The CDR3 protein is CASSYSIRDQYF. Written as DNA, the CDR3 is TGTGCCAGCAGTTACTCGATTAGGGACCAGTACTTC.

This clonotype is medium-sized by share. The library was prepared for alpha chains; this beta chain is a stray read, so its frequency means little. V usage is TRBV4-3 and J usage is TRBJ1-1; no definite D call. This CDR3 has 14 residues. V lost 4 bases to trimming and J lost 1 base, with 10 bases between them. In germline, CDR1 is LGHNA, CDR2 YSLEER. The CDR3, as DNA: TGCGCCAGCAGCCCCGAAACGGGGAACACTGAAGCTTTCTTT. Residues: CASSPETGNTEAFF.

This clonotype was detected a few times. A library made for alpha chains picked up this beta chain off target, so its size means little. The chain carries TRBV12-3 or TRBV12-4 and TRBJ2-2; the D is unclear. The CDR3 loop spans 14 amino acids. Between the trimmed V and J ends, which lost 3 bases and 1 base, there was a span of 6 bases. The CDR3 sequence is CASSFSRNTGELFF. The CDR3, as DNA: TGTGCCAGCAGTTTCAGCAGGAACACCGGGGAGCTGTTTTTT.

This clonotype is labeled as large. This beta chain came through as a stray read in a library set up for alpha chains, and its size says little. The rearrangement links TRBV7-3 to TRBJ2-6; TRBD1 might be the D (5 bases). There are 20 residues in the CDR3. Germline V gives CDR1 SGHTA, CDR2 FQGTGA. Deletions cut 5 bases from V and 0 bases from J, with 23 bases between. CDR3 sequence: CASSPGLGKGPYSGANVLTF. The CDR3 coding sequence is TGTGCCAGCAGCCCAGGGTTGGGTAAGGGGCCATACTCTGGGGCCAACGTCCTGACTTTC.

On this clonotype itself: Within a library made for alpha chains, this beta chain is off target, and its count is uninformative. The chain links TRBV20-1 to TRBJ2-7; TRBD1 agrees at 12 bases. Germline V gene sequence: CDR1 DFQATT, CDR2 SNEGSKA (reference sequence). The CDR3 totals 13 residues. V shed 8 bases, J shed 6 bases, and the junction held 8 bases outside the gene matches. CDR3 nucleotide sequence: TGCAGTATGCTCCGGGACAGGGGGCCCGAGCAGTACTTC. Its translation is CSMLRDRGPEQYF.

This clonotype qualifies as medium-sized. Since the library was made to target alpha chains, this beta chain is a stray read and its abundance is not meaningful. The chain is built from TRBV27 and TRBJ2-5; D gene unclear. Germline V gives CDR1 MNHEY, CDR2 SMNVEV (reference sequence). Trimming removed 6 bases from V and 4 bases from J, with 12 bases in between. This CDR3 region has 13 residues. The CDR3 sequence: CASRGWAAETQYF. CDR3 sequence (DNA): TGTGCCAGCAGGGGTTGGGCAGCAGAGACCCAGTACTTC.

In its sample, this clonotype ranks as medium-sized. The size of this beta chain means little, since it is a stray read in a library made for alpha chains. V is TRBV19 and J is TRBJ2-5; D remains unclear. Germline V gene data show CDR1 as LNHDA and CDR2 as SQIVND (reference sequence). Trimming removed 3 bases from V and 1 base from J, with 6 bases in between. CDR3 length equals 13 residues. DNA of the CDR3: TGTGCCAGTAGTATCGTCGTCCAAGAGACCCAGTACTTC. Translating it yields CASSIVVQETQYF. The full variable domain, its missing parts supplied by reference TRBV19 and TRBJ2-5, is DGGITQSPKYLFRKEGQNVTLSCEQNLNHDAMYWYRQDPGQGLRLIYYSQIVNDFQKGDIAEGYSVSREKKESFPLTVTSAQKNPTAFYLCASSIVVQETQYFGPGTRLLVL.

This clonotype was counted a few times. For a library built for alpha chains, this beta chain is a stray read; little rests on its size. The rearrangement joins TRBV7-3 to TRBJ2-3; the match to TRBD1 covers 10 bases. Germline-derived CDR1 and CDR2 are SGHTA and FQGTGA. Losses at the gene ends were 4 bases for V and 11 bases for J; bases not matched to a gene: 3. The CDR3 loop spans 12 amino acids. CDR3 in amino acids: CASSSGQGKQYF. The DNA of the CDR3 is TGTGCCAGCAGCTCGGGACAGGGGAAGCAGTATTTT.

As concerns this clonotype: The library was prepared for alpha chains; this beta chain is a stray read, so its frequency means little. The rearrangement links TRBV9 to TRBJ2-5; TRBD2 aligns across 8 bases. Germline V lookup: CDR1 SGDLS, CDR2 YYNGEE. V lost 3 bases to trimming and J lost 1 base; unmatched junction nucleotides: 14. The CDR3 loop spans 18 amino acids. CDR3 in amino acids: CASSASWGSGGSQETQYF. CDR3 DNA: TGTGCCAGCAGCGCCAGCTGGGGGAGCGGGGGAAGCCAAGAGACCCAGTACTTC.

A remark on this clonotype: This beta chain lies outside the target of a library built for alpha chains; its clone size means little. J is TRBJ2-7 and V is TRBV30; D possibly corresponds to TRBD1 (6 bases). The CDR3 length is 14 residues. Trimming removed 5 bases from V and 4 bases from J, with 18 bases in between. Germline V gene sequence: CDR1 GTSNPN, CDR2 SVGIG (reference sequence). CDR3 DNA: TGTGCCTGGCGCCCTTATGGACAGTTTTACGAGCAGTACTTC. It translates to CAWRPYGQFYEQYF.

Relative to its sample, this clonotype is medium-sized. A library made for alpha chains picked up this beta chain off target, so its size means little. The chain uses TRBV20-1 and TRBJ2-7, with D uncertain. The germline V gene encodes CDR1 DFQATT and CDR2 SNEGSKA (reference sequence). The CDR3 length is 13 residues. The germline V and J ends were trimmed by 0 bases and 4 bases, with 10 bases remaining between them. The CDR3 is CSARDSPNYEQYF. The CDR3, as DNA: TGCAGTGCTAGAGATTCACCTAATTACGAGCAGTACTTC.

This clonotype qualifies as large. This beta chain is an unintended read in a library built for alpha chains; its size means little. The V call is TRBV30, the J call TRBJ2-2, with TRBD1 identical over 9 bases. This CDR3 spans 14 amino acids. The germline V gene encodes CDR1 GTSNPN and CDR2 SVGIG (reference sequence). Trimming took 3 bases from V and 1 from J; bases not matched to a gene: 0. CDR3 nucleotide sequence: TGTGCCTGGAGGGGACAGGGGAACACCGGGGAGCTGTTTTTT. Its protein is CAWRGQGNTGELFF.

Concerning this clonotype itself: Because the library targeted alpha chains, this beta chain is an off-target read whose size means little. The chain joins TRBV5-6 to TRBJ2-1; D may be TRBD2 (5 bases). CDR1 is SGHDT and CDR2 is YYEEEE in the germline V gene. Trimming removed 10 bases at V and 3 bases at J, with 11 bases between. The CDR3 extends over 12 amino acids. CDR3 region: CASGLDYNEQFF. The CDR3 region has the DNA TGTGCCTCGGGGTTAGACTACAATGAGCAGTTCTTC. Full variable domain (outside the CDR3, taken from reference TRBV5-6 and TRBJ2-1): DAGVTQSPTHLIKTRGQQVTLRCSPKSGHDTVSWYQQALGQGPQFIFQYYEEEERQRGNFPDRFSGHQFPNYSSELNVNALLLGDSALYLCASGLDYNEQFFGPGTRLTVL.

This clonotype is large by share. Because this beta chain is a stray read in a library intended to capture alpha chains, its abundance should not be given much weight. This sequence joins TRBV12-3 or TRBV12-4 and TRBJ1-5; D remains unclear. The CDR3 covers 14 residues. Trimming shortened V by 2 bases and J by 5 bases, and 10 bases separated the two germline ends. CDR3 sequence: CASSLSPWDQPQHF. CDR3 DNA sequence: TGTGCCAGCAGTTTATCCCCATGGGATCAGCCCCAGCATTTT.

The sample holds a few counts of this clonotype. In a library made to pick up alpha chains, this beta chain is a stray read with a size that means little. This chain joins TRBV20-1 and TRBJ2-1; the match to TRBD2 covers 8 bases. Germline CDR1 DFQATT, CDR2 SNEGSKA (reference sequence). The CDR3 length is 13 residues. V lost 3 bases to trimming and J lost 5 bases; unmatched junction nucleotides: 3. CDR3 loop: CSARGSGNNEQFF. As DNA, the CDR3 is TGCAGTGCTAGGGGTAGCGGGAACAATGAGCAGTTCTTC.

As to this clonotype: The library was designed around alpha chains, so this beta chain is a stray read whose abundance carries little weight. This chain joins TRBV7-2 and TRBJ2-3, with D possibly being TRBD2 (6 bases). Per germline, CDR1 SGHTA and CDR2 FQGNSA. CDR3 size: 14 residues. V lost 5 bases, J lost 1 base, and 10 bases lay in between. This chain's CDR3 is CASSGVAGTDTQYF. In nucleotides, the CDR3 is TGTGCCAGCAGCGGGGTAGCGGGCACAGATACGCAGTATTTT.

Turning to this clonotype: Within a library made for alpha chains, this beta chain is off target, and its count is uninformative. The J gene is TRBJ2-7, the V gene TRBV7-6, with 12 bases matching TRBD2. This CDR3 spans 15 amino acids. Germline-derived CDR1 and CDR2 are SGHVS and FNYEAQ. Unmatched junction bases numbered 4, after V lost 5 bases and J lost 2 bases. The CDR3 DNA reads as TGTGCCAGCAGCCGGACTAGCGGGGAGACCTACGAGCAGTACTTC. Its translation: CASSRTSGETYEQYF. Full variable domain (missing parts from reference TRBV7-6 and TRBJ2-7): GAGVSQSPRYKVTKRGQDVALRCDPISGHVSLYWYRQALGQGPEFLTYFNYEAQQDKSGLPNDRFSAERPEGSISTLTIQRTEQRDSAMYRCASSRTSGETYEQYFGPGTRLTVT.

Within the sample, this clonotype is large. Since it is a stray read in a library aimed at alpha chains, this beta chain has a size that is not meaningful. CDR3 region: CASRAGAPQYF. The DNA of the CDR3 is TGTGCCAGCAGAGCAGGAGCCCCGCAGTATTTT. The V and J genes are TRBV12-3 or TRBV12-4 and TRBJ2-3; D is uncertain. This CDR3 has 11 residues. V was pared by 6 bases and J by 10 bases, with 11 bases between.

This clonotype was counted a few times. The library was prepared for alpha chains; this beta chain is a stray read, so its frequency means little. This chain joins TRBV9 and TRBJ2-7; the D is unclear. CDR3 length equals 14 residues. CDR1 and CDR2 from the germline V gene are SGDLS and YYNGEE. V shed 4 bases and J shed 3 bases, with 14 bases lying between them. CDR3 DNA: TGTGCCAGCAGCTCCCGCCTCGGCGGCTACGAGCAGTACTTC. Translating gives CASSSRLGGYEQYF.

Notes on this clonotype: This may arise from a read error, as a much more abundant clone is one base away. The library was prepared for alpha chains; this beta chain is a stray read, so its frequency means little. The CDR3 DNA reads TGTGCCAGCAGTGGGGACAGGGCCAGCACCGGGAAGCTGTTTTTT. Encoded protein: CASSGDRASTGKLFF. The chain recombines TRBV2 with TRBJ2-2; 9 bases are a match to TRBD1. This CDR3 has 15 residues. CDR1 and CDR2 from the germline V gene are SNHLY and FYNNEI. Drawing the rest from reference TRBV2 and TRBJ2-2, the complete variable domain is EPEVTQTPSHQVTQMGQEVILRCVPISNHLYFYWYRQILGQKVEFLVSFYNNEISEKSEIFDDQFSVERPDGSNFTLKIRSTKLEDSAMYFCASSGDRASTGKLFFGEGSRLTVL.

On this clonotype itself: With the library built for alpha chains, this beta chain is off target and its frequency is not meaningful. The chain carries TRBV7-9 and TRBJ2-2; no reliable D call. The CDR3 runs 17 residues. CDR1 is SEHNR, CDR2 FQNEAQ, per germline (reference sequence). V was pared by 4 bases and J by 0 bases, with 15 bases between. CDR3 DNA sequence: TGTGCCAGCAGCTACCCCGGTCGTCAGGCGAACACCGGGGAGCTGTTTTTT. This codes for CASSYPGRQANTGELFF.

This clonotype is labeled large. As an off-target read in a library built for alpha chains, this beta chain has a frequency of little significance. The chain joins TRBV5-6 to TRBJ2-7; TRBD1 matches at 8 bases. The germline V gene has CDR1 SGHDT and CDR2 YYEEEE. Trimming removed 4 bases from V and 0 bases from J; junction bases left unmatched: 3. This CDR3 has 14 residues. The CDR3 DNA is TGTGCCAGCAGCCCCGGACAGGGCTCCTACGAGCAGTACTTC. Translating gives CASSPGQGSYEQYF.

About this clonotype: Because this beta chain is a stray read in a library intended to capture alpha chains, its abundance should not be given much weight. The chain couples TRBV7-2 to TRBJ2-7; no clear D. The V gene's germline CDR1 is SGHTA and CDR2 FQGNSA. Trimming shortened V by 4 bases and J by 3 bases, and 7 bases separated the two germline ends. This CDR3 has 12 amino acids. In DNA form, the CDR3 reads TGTGCCAGCAGCTCTACCGACTACGAGCAGTACTTC. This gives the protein CASSSTDYEQYF.